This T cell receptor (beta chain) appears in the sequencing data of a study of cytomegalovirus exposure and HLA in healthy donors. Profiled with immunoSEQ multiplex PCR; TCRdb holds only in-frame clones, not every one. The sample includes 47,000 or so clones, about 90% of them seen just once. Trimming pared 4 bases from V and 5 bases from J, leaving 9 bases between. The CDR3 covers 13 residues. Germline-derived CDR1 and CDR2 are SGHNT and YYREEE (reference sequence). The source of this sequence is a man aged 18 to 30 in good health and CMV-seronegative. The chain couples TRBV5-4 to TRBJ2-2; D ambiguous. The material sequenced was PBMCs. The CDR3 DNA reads TGTGCCAGCAGCCCCCCCGGTACCGGGGAGCTGTTTTTT. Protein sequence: CASSPPGTGELFF.